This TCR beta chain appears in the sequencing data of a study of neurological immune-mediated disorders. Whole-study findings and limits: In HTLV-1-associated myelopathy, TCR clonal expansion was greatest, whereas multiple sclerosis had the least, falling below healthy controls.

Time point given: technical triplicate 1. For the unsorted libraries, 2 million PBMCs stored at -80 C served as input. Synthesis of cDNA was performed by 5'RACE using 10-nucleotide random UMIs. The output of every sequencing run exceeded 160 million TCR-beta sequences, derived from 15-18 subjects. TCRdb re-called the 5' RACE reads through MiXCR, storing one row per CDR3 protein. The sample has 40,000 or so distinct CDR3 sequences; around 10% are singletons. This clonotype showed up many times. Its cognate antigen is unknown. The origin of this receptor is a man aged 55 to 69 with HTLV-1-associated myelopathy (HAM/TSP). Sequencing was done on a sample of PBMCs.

CDR3 loop: CASSRKGREKLFF. As DNA, the CDR3 is TGTGCCAGCAGCCGGAAGGGCAGAGAAAAACTGTTTTTT. J is TRBJ1-4 and V is TRBV7-2; D ambiguous. The CDR3 totals 13 residues. Germline values: CDR1 SGHTA, CDR2 FQGNSA. Trimming left V 5 bases short and J 8 bases short, with 12 bases between.